A single T cell receptor beta chain is shown here with its context. Its antigen specificity is not known. The sample holds no much larger clone one base away, and base qualities are not on file. The data stem from a study of cytomegalovirus exposure and HLA in healthy donors (dated by TCRdb to about 2017). As for the study more broadly: An earlier analysis of approximately 600 of the donors reported more than 250 Gb of sequence data and 100 million to 130 million unique TCR beta sequences from about 179 million T cells. Roughly 300 gigabases of sequencing data and tens of millions of unique TCR sequences made up an early release that covered approximately 620 HLA-typed donors. Of the approximately 400 genotyped donors, 75% to 85% were placed in the genetic ancestry cluster associated with self-reported Caucasian donors. The study aimed to test whether signatures of past pathogen exposure could be identified by cataloging public T cell receptors. The study used immunosequencing to profile the T cell repertoires of hundreds of subjects and linked those repertoires to cytomegalovirus serostatus. Along with the roughly 700-subject first cohort, a separate validation cohort of 120 different subjects was used. To predict cytomegalovirus infection status, the study brought together high-throughput TCR immunosequencing, statistical association of individual TCRs with disease status, and machine learning. In a later analysis, previously published TCR beta repertoires from 500 to 750 donors were re-analyzed and high-resolution HLA genotyping was added so that TCR occurrence patterns could be studied. In the later analysis, no new phenotypic data were used to find candidate immune exposures; instead, reliance was placed on TCR beta sequences and their occurrence across donors. An earlier analysis of around 640 of the donors used high-throughput TCR beta sequencing to judge whether each TCR beta V gene segment behaved as functional or pseudogenic. Donor age, sex, ethnicity and CMV serostatus were compiled alongside the repertoire data. A later genetic analysis used genome-wide SNP genotypes for about 65% of the 666 donors, treating that subset as a discovery cohort. All discovery cohort repertoires had been generated on a single sequencing platform. Both class I and class II loci were covered by HLA typing, at four-digit resolution. Typing coverage varied by locus: 629-630 donors for A, B, C, DRB1 and DQB1; approximately 560 for DQA1; about 570 for DPA1; under 490 for DPB1. Four or five DR-DQ haplotypes were handled as single units for association and clustering because linkage in the cohort was strong. Across roughly 420 genotyped donors of the cohort, an average of about 250,000 unique TCR beta nucleotide sequences per donor were sequenced, and roughly a sixth of those sequences were non-productive. What the work shows at the level of the full study, not this receptor alone: The only immune exposure information available for the cohort was CMV serostatus. The presence/absence analyses assumed that sequencing depth was roughly uniform across donors, and that assumption may not be true. The cohort was sequenced for TCR beta chains only, and without alpha or paired-chain data the features that could be detected were limited. Because HLA typing was unavailable for some donors at each locus, only the typed subset was used in association tests. Because counts were too low, 15 to 20 rarely observed V segments, including chromosome 9 orphons, were excluded from the earlier analysis of around 590 of the donors. An earlier analysis of around 540 of the donors showed that most TCR beta V segments appeared in productive rearrangements either about 87% or about 30% of the time, which broadly matched IMGT annotations. The study gave a list of more than 150 TCR beta chains associated with cytomegalovirus. It was suggested by the authors that the approach could potentially be generalized to other disease states and immunological phenotypes. Linkage disequilibrium might explain the correlated functional status among segregating V segments, but an unknown experimental factor could not be ruled out. In a later analysis, TCR association rates were found to vary across HLA loci, with the most associated TCRs seen for DRB1 alleles and the fewest for HLA-C alleles. Several of the top co-occurrence clusters appeared to be linked to parvovirus B19, influenza, CMV and Epstein-Barr virus, according to a later analysis. A further reported finding was that TCR beta sequences accurately predicted the HLA-A and HLA-B alleles for most subjects in the first cohort. While some public TCRs were present in many individuals, most TCR sequences turned up only very rarely across donors. An association between a missense DCLRE1C variant and V-gene and J-gene trimming of TCR beta chains was found in a later genetic analysis and replicated in an independent cohort. A later analysis associated 16,951 TCR beta sequences with specific HLA alleles at a false discovery rate of 0.05. Compared with the approximately 710-donor mean, donors in an Asian-associated ancestry cluster had fewer N-insertions in productive TCRs, according to a later genetic analysis. In a later analysis, HLA-associated TCR beta chains showed more clonal expansion and lower generation probabilities than non-associated chains that were equally common. Three of the identified cytomegalovirus-associated TCR beta chains were confirmed in vitro to be specific for cytomegalovirus antigens. When HLA alleles, especially DR and DQ, strongly co-occurred, attributing TCR associations to individual alleles was difficult. Cytomegalovirus status was reported to be diagnosed by the classifier with high specificity and sensitivity in both the original and validation cohorts. The sequencing pipeline was judged likely to have produced a cluster of highly shared sequence variants as a technical artifact. Some IMGT-functional V segments, including TRBV6-2 and TRBV6-3, could not be distinguished by the 87-base-pair reads and were therefore excluded. In a later analysis, most CMV-associated TCR beta chains were found to appear HLA-restricted, with HLA associations seemingly driven largely by CMV exposure.

In total, roughly 670 healthy bone marrow donors made up the cohort. All cohort members were sampled while nominally healthy, although unrecorded immune exposures were likely present. The donor was CMV seronegative and belonged to the group of around 400 seronegative cohort members. A peripheral blood sample was provided by each donor, and peripheral blood mononuclear cells were used for TCR beta sequencing. The Qiagen DNeasy Blood Extraction Kit was used to extract genomic DNA from the blood cell samples. The receptor library was made with the immunoSEQ multiplex PCR assay. A mixture of 60 forward primers for TCR Vbeta segments and 13 reverse primers for TCR Jbeta segments was used in the multiplex PCR. The CDR3 region of rearranged TCR beta genes was amplified from genomic DNA with a multiplex PCR assay. The amplified TCR beta libraries were sequenced on the Illumina HiSeq System as 87-base-pair reads. In the paper's pipeline: A later analysis tallied 75 million to 95 million unique TCR beta chains across the 666 repertoires, and around 12 million of those chains were shared by two or more donors. Raw reads were error-corrected and collapsed into unique sequences with a nearest-neighbor algorithm that merged closely related sequences to remove PCR and sequencing errors. V, D and J gene segments were assigned by aligning CDR3 sequences to IMGT reference sequences. For a sequence to be retained, a match of at least six nucleotides was required to both a V gene segment and a J gene segment. Rearrangements were classified as productive when the CDR3 lacked stop codons and remained in frame with V and J, and all other rearrangements were classified as non-productive. CDR3 was defined by IMGT convention, running from the second conserved V-encoded cysteine to the conserved J-encoded phenylalanine. In an earlier analysis of approximately 500 of the donors, sequences lacking an unambiguous match to a single V gene segment were excluded. In an earlier analysis of several hundred of the donors, V segments were called functional above 56.7% productive rearrangements and were called segregating when the between-donor standard deviation exceeded 5%. A statistical classification framework was built for diagnosing cytomegalovirus status from the catalog of TCR beta chain sequences. V and J gene assignment, in a later analysis, came from comparing TCR nucleotide sequences with IMGT/GENE-DB human TR gene sequences. A later analysis assigned CDR3 sequences and most-parsimonious VDJ recombination scenarios with the TCRdist pipeline. In a later analysis, each TCR beta chain was defined by its CDR3 amino acid sequence together with its V-gene family, and reads lacking a unique V-gene family were excluded. A later analysis removed several hundred highly shared, low-generation-probability nucleotide sequences to deal with suspected cross-contamination and a sequencing artifact. For each public chain, a later analysis derived a clonal expansion index from normalized ranks of inferred template counts within each repertoire. In a later analysis, generation probabilities were computed with a VDJ recombination model fitted to out-of-frame rearrangements, and the resulting probabilities were checked against IGoR. In a later analysis, TCR-TCR, TCR-HLA and TCR-CMV co-occurrence was scored with hypergeometric tests, and a repertoire-size bias correction was applied to TCR pairs. In a later analysis, false discovery rates were estimated by permuting HLA or CMV assignments 20 times. A later analysis grouped co-occurring TCRs with DBSCAN, adding TCRdist sequence similarity when clustering within HLA-allele-positive subsets. For co-occurrence clustering, repertoires with fewer than 30,000 or more than 120,000 public chains were excluded, along with roughly 5 repertoires with anomalous nucleotide sharing. Sourced from immuneACCESS, this table was stored by TCRdb with only in-frame sequences that have V and J called. A share of the clones is absent; for the studies checked, an unresolved V gene accounts for under half, and the remainder has no known explanation. V, J and clone size are taken as reported in that table, and D and trimming were inferred from the DNA itself. In all, the sample holds hundreds of thousands of clones, and roughly 80% of those were seen once. The ten top clones hold about 3% of the sample.

V is pared back by 4 bases and J by 2 bases, with 14 bases lying between the germline termini. CDR3 length: 15 amino acids, cysteine to phenylalanine. This entry keeps only the CDR3 DNA: 45 bases, framed from base 1. Per the germline V gene, SGHTA is the CDR1 and FQGNSA is the CDR2. The sequenced sample was PBMCs. This chain joins TRBV7-2 to TRBJ2-5; TRBD2 is a possible D gene, resting on 5 matching bases. The TCR originated in a man aged 25 to 45 in good health and CMV-seronegative. The DNA sequence reads TGTGCCAGCAGCTATTTACTAGGCAAACAAGAGACCCAGTACTTC. Translation gives CASSYLLGKQETQYF.